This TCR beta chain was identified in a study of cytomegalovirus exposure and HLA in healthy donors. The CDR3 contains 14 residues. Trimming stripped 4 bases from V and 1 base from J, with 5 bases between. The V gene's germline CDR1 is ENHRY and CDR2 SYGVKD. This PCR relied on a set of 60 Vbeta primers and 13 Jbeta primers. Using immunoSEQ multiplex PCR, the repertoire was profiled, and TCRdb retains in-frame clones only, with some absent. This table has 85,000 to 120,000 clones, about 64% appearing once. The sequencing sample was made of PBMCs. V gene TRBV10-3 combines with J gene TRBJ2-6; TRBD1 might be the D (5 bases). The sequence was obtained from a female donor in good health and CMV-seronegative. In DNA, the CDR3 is TGTGCCATCAGTGGACAGTCTGGGGCCAACGTCCTGACTTTC. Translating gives CAISGQSGANVLTF.